One and the same sample provided the 5 T cell receptor beta chains below, sequenced in a study of regulatory T cells in long-lasting Graves disease. TCR beta libraries were built with iRepertoire HTBI primers and Arm-PCR of CDR3 regions. TCRdb recomputed calls from the multiplex PCR reads with MiXCR, one row per CDR3 protein. Of about 320,000 distinct CDR3 sequences listed, 15% to 20% were seen once; the top ten hold about 36%. Time point of the sample: newly diagnosed GD, antithyroid drugs for less than 3 months. Isolated PBMC RNA provided the starting material for the TCR library. The material was peripheral blood mononuclear cells (PBMCs), obtained at new diagnosis, from a patient treated with antithyroid drugs. The receptors were gathered from a female donor with Graves disease.

This clonotype was seen more than once but under ten times. The chain carries TRBV20-1 and TRBJ1-1; 8 bases agree with TRBD1. The CDR3 is made up of 12 amino acids. Germline V gives CDR1 DFQATT, CDR2 SNEGSKA (reference sequence). The CDR3 DNA reads TGCAGGGGACAGGCCTCGGGGACTGAAGCTTTCTTT. Protein: CRGQASGTEAFF.

The table lists this clonotype with many counts. V is TRBV7-9 and J is TRBJ2-2; TRBD2 matches 13 bases. Per the germline V gene, CDR1 is SEHNR and CDR2 is FQNEAQ (reference sequence). V lost 7 bases to trimming and J lost 9 bases; unmatched junction nucleotides: 5. The length of the CDR3 is 14 residues. The CDR3 loop reads CASTSTSGRRELFF. The CDR3 coding sequence is TGTGCCAGCACCTCGACTAGCGGGAGGAGGGAGCTGTTTTTT.

This clonotype was seen repeatedly, ten times or more. J is TRBJ1-1 and V is TRBV14; TRBD1 matches at 8 bases. Germline V CDR1 and CDR2: SGHDN, FVKESK. CDR3 length equals 16 residues. The trim removed 0 bases at V and 6 bases at J, leaving 9 bases unmatched. This CDR3 reads CASSQEVGQGSPEAFF. CDR3 nucleotides: TGTGCCAGCAGCCAAGAAGTTGGACAGGGTAGCCCTGAAGCTTTCTTT. Full variable domain (outside the CDR3, taken from reference TRBV14 and TRBJ1-1): EAGVTQFPSHSVIEKGQTVTLRCDPISGHDNLYWYRRVMGKEIKFLLHFVKESKQDESGMPNNRFLAERTGGTYSTLKVQPAELEDSGVYFCASSQEVGQGSPEAFFGQGTRLTVV.

This chain links TRBV27 with TRBJ1-4; D remains unclear. Trimming stripped 2 bases from V and 6 bases from J, with 10 bases between. Germline V gene sequence: CDR1 MNHEY, CDR2 SMNVEV (reference sequence). The CDR3 extends over 14 amino acids. CDR3: CASSLGRRHEKLFF. The CDR3 nucleotides read TGTGCCAGCAGTTTAGGACGGCGCCATGAAAAACTGTTTTTT.

This clonotype was detected ten times or more. V is TRBV30 and J is TRBJ2-4; no clear D gene. CDR1 is GTSNPN, CDR2 SVGIG, per germline (reference sequence). V was shortened by 0 bases and J by 8 bases, with 11 bases between the two germline ends. This CDR3 comprises 13 residues. The CDR3 is CAWSVGVGDIQYF. CDR3 sequence (DNA): TGTGCCTGGAGTGTGGGCGTCGGAGACATTCAGTACTTC.